The clone carrying this TCR beta chain was counted between two and nine times. This CDR3 region has 15 residues. From germline, CDR1 is DFQATT and CDR2 SNEGSKA (reference sequence). V lost 4 bases to trimming and J lost 6 bases, with 21 bases between them. The sample originates from a study of T-cell reconstitution after alpha-beta-depleted transplantation in children. Unique molecular identifiers tagged the TCRbeta library. TCRdb fed the PCR reads into MiXCR, producing one record per CDR3 protein. The sample records approximately 500,000 distinct CDR3 sequences, 8% to 11% being singletons. This sequence was found in a child younger than 10 with inherited bone marrow failure, due to receive a stem cell transplant. The V gene is TRBV20-1, the J gene TRBJ1-1, with D maybe TRBD1 (5 bases). The sequencing here drew on PBMCs, taken before TCRalphabeta/CD19-depleted stem cell transplant. The CDR3 here is CSAMASGTVVAEAFF. The CDR3 coding sequence is TGCAGTGCTATGGCCTCCGGGACGGTTGTGGCTGAAGCTTTCTTT.